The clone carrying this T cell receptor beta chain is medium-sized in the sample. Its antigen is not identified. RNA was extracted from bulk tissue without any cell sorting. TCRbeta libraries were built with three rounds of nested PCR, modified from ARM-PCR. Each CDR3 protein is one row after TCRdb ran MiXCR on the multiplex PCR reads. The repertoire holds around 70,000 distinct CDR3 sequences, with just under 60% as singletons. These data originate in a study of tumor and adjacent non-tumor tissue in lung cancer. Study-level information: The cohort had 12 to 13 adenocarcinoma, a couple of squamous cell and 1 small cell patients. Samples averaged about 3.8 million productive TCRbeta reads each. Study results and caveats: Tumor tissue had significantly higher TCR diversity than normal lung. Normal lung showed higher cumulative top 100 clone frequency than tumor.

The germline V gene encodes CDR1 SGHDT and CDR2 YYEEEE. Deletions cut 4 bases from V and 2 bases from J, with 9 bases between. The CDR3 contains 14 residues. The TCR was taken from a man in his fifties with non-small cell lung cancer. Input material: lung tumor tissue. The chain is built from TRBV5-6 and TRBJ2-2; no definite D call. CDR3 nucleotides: TGTGCCAGCAGCGGTACAAGAAACACCGGGGAGCTGTTTTTT. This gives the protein CASSGTRNTGELFF.